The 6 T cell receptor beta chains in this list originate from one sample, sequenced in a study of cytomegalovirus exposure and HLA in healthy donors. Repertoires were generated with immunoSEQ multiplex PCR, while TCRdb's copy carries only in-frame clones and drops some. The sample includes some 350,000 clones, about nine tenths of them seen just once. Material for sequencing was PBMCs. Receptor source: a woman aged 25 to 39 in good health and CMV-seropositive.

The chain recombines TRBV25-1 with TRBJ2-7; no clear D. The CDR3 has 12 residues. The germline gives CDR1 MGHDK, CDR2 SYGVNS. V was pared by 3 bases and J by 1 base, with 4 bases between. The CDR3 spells CASSDGSYEQYF. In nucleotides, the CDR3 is TGTGCCAGCAGTGACGGGTCCTACGAGCAGTACTTC.

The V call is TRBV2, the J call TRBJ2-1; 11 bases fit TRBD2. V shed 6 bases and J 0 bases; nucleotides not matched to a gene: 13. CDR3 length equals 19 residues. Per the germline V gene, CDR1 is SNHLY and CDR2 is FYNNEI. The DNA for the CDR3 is TGTGCCAGCAGCCGGGAACTAGCGGGAGCCATAGGCTCCTACAATGAGCAGTTCTTC. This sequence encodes CASSRELAGAIGSYNEQFF.

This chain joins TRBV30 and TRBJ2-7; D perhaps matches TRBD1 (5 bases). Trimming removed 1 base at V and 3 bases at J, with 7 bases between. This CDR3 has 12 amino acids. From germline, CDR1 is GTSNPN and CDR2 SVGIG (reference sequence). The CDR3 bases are TGTGCCTGGAGTGAAGGGGACTACGAGCAGTACTTC. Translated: CAWSEGDYEQYF.

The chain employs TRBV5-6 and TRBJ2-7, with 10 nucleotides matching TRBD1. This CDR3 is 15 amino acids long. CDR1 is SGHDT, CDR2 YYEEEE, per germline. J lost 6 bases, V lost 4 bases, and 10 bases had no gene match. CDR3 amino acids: CASSRGIWTGGEQYF. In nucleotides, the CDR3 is TGTGCCAGCAGCCGAGGGATATGGACAGGGGGCGAGCAGTACTTC. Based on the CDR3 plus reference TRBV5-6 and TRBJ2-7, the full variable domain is DAGVTQSPTHLIKTRGQQVTLRCSPKSGHDTVSWYQQALGQGPQFIFQYYEEEERQRGNFPDRFSGHQFPNYSSELNVNALLLGDSALYLCASSRGIWTGGEQYFGPGTRLTVT.

The CDR3 DNA reads TGTGCCAGCAGTGACCCCATCGTCAGGAACACTGAAGCTTTCTTT. Its protein product is CASSDPIVRNTEAFF. This sequence joins TRBV6-4 and TRBJ1-1; D is unresolved. V lost 2 bases and J lost 1, with 11 bases in between. Looked up from germline, CDR1 is MRHNA and CDR2 is SNTAGT. There are 15 residues in the CDR3.

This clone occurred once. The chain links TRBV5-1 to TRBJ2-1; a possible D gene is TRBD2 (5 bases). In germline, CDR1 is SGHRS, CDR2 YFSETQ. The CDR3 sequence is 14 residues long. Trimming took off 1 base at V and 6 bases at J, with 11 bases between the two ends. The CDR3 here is CASSLNPAGNEQFF. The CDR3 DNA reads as TGCGCCAGCAGCTTGAATCCCGCGGGCAATGAGCAGTTCTTC.